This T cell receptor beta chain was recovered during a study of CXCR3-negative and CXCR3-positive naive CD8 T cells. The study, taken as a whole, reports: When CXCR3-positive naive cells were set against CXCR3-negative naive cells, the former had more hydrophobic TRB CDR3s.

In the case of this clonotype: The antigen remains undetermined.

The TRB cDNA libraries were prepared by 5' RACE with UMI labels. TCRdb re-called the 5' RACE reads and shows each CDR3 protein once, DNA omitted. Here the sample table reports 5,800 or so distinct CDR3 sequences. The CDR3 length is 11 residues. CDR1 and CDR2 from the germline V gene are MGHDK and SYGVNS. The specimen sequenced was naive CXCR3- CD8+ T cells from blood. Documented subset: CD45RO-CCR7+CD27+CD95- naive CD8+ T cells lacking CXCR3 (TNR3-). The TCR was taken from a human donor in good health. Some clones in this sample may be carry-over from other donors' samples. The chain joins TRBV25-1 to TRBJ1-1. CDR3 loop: CASSESSEAFF.